This T cell receptor (beta chain) was identified in a study of T-cell reconstitution after alpha-beta-depleted transplantation in children. Unique molecular identifiers featured in how the TCRbeta library was prepared. MiXCR, run by TCRdb on the PCR reads, gives a single entry per CDR3 protein. The sample shows around 500,000 distinct CDR3 sequences, 23% of them seen only once. Trimming at V came to 3 bases and at J to 9 bases, leaving 2 bases not matched to a gene. Germline V gene sequence: CDR1 SGHRS, CDR2 YFSETQ. This CDR3 region has 12 residues. Worth noting for this clonotype: Its target is unknown.

Study-wide points: About two months after transplant, alpha-beta T cells reportedly came from several hundred expanded graft clones. T-cell counts and diversity were attributed mostly to newly produced T cells one year after transplant.

The chain combines TRBV5-1 with TRBJ2-1; 8 nucleotides line up with TRBD1. This receptor was taken from a boy less than two years old who had a stem cell transplant for acute myeloid leukemia, so the T cells may come from the graft donor. The input for sequencing was PBMCs, mostly from graft donor cells, taken 360 days after TCRalphabeta/CD19-depleted stem cell transplant. This CDR3 is CASSWTGSEQFF. The DNA of the CDR3 is TGCGCCAGCAGCTGGACAGGGAGTGAGCAGTTCTTC. Looking up the rest from reference TRBV5-1 and TRBJ2-1 gives the full variable domain: KAGVTQTPRYLIKTRGQQVTLSCSPISGHRSVSWYQQTPGQGLQFLFEYFSETQRNKGNFPGRFSGRQFSNSRSEMNVSTLELGDSALYLCASSWTGSEQFFGPGTRLTVL.